This T cell receptor beta chain is from a study of blood T cell repertoires in COVID-19. As for the study in general: In each case, the material was cDNA or gDNA derived from T cells, B-cell-depleted T cells, or PBMCs.

Profiled with immunoSEQ multiplex PCR; TCRdb holds only in-frame clones, not every one. The table records about 180,000 clones, around 86% of them present only once. Germline V gene lookup returns CDR1 LGHDT and CDR2 YNNKEL (reference sequence). The CDR3 extends over 14 amino acids. V was shortened by 4 bases and J by 4 bases, with 13 bases between the two germline ends. This chain uses TRBV3-1 (or the pseudogene TRBV3-2) with TRBJ1-1, with D perhaps TRBD1 (6 bases). This TCR was recovered from a man aged 50-60 years with active or convalescent COVID-19. Sequencing was carried out using peripheral blood. The CDR3 is CASSPGGRGTEAFF. The CDR3 coding sequence is TGTGCCAGCAGCCCCGGGGGGCGGGGCACTGAAGCTTTCTTT.